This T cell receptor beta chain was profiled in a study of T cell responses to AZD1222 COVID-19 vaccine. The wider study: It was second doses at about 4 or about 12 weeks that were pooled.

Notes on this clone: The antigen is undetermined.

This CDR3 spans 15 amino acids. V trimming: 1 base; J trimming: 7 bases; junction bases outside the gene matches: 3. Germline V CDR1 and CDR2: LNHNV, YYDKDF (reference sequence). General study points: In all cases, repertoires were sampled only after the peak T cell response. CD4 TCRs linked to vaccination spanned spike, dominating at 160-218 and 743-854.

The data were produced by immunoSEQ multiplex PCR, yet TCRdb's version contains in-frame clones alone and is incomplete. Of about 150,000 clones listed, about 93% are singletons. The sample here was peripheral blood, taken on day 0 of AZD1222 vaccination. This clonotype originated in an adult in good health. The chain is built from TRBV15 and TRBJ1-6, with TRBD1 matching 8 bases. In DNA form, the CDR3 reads TGTGCCACCAGCAGAGTGAGACAGGGGAATTCACCCCTCCACTTT. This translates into CATSRVRQGNSPLHF.